This TCR beta chain comes out of a study of shared clonotypes between healthy human individuals. The protocol was immunoSEQ multiplex PCR, while the TCRdb copy is restricted to in-frame clones and leaves out a portion. Among approximately 440,000 clones listed, about 74% were seen once. Trimming took 4 bases from V and 5 from J, leaving 5 bases between them. Germline-derived CDR1 and CDR2 are DFQATT and SNEGSKA (reference sequence). This CDR3 contains 11 residues. This clonotype was sampled from a woman in her thirties or forties in good health. Some clones in this sample may be carry-over from other donors' samples. The chain combines TRBV20-1 with TRBJ1-4; no clear D gene. Sequencing was performed on PBMCs. The CDR3 is CSAIGNEKLFF. The CDR3 nucleotides are TGCAGTGCTATCGGGAATGAAAAACTGTTTTTT.